These T cell receptor beta chains were read from a single sample in a study of blood T cell repertoires in COVID-19. The method was immunoSEQ multiplex PCR; TCRdb's version includes in-frame clones alone and lacks a portion of them. The sample holds about 190,000 clones, approximately 82% seen once. The sample comprised peripheral blood. Receptors were obtained from a middle-aged man with active or convalescent COVID-19. Both conserved end residues are trimmed from each CDR3. A clone size is listed for some rows: how often the clone was seen (once, few, many), or a class if it is expanded.

clone_size: -; v_call: TRBV7-2; cdr3_aa: ASSLEGLLGSNQPQH
clone_size: -; v_call: TRBV6-5; cdr3_aa: ASSYRGSGTGELF
clone_size: -; v_call: TRBV6-2/TRBV6-3; cdr3_aa: ASSSRRGPTNEKLF
clone_size: -; v_call: TRBV6-1; cdr3_aa: ASSEGVRVRGTEAF
clone_size: -; v_call: TRBV14; cdr3_aa: ASSQQDAAGAPYEQY
clone_size: many; v_call: TRBV7-8; cdr3_aa: ASTLAGRLEQY
clone_size: -; v_call: TRBV30; cdr3_aa: AWSQTGLSGANVLT
clone_size: -; v_call: TRBV19; cdr3_aa: ASSIEGRSYGYT
clone_size: once; v_call: TRBV6-2/TRBV6-3; cdr3_aa: ASSYSSVGLASFQETQY
clone_size: -; v_call: TRBV5-6; cdr3_aa: ASSSYRERGYQSNQPQH